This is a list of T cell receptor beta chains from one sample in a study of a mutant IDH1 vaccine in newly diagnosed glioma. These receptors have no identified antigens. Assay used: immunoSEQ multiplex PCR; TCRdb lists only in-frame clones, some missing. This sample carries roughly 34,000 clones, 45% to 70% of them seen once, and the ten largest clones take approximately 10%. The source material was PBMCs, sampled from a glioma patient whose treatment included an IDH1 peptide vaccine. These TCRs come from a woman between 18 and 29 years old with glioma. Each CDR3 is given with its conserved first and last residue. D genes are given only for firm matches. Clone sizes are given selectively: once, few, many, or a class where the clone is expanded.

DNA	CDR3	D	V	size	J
TGTGCCACCAGCAGCCGCAGGGAGTCTGGCAATCAGCCCCAGCATTTT	CATSSRRESGNQPQHF	-	TRBV15	-	TRBJ1-5
TGTGCCAGCAGTTACCAGACCTATAGCCCCTACGAGCAGTACTTC	CASSYQTYSPYEQYF	-	TRBV6-5	-	TRBJ2-7
TGTGCCAGCAGGGTCCCCGGGGGGAACAATGAGCAGTTCTTC	CASRVPGGNNEQFF	TRBD2	TRBV6-6	few	TRBJ2-1
TGTGCCAGCAGCTCCCGGCCCCTTCCTTACACAGATACGCAGTATTTT	CASSSRPLPYTDTQYF	-	TRBV7-6	-	TRBJ2-3
TGTGCCAGCAGCCTTGCAGGTAACCTTTACAATGAGCAGTTCTTC	CASSLAGNLYNEQFF	-	TRBV11-2	-	TRBJ2-1
TGCGCCAGCAGCCCAGCACAGGGAGGCGAAGCTTTCTTT	CASSPAQGGEAFF	-	TRBV4-1	-	TRBJ1-1
TGCGCCAGCAGCCAGGATCCTGGGAGTGACAATGAGCAGTTCTTC	CASSQDPGSDNEQFF	-	TRBV4-3	-	TRBJ2-1
TGTGCCACTCAATCCGGGACAACCTACGAGCAGTACTTC	CATQSGTTYEQYF	-	TRBV25-1	-	TRBJ2-7
TGTGCCAGCAGTTGGGGTTGGGGCACAGATACGCAGTATTTT	CASSWGWGTDTQYF	-	TRBV14	-	TRBJ2-3
TGTGCCAGCAAGCCCGACCTCCATGAAGCTTTCTTT	CASKPDLHEAFF	-	TRBV6-1	few	TRBJ1-1
TGCGCCAGCAGCCGTACCGGTCAGGGGGGAACTGAAGCTTTCTTT	CASSRTGQGGTEAFF	TRBD1	TRBV4-1	-	TRBJ1-1
TGTGCCAGCAGTTACGGGCGGGGCGCGACCATATATTTT	CASSYGRGATIYF	-	TRBV6-5	-	TRBJ1-3
TGTGCCAGCTCACCAGAACTGCCAGGTACGCGGCCCCAGCATTTT	CASSPELPGTRPQHF	-	TRBV18	-	TRBJ1-5
TGTGCCAGCAGCCTCCGGTGGGCGGGGGGGAACACCGGGGAGCTGTTTTTT	CASSLRWAGGNTGELFF	TRBD2	TRBV9	-	TRBJ2-2
TGTGCCAGCAACACCCCAGAATCCTACGAGCAGTACTTC	CASNTPESYEQYF	-	TRBV28	once	TRBJ2-7
TGCGCCAGCAGCTTGGCCTTAGCGGGAGGGAATTCAGATACGCAGTATTTT	CASSLALAGGNSDTQYF	TRBD2	TRBV5-1	-	TRBJ2-3
TGTGCCAGCAGCCCAAACTGGGGGGCCACAGATACGCAGTATTTT	CASSPNWGATDTQYF	-	TRBV5-6	-	TRBJ2-3
TGTGCCAGCAGCGGAGGGACTGCGCCAGATACGCAGTATTTT	CASSGGTAPDTQYF	-	TRBV7-9	-	TRBJ2-3
TGCGCCAGCAGCTTCAGGGCTTCTAGCGCACAAGAGACCCAGTACTTC	CASSFRASSAQETQYF	-	TRBV5-1	-	TRBJ2-5
TGTGCCAGCAGTCAGGGACTAGCGGGAGTAAGGGCTGGGGCCAACGTCCTGACTTTC	CASSQGLAGVRAGANVLTF	TRBD2	TRBV27	few	TRBJ2-6
TGTGCCATCAGTGAAGGCCAGCGTATGAACACTGAAGCTTTCTTT	CAISEGQRMNTEAFF	-	TRBV10-3	few	TRBJ1-1
TGCGCCAGCAGCCAAGTCCAGGATGGCACTGAAGCTTTCTTT	CASSQVQDGTEAFF	-	TRBV4-1	-	TRBJ1-1
TGTGCCAGCAGCATCTCTGGAAACACCATATATTTT	CASSISGNTIYF	-	TRBV7-9	-	TRBJ1-3
TGCAGCGTTGCGAGGGGTACTAGCACAGATACGCAGTATTTT	CSVARGTSTDTQYF	-	TRBV29-1	-	TRBJ2-3
TGTGCCAGCAGTCCCAGGACAGGGTGGGCCTACAATGAGCAGTTCTTC	CASSPRTGWAYNEQFF	TRBD1	TRBV6-6	-	TRBJ2-1
TGTGCCAGCAGCGTAGGGGCGTTGGGGCTAGCGGGGGCCGAAGGGACCCAGTACTTC	CASSVGALGLAGAEGTQYF	TRBD2	TRBV9	-	TRBJ2-5
TGCAGCGTCGAGGGACTAGCATTGAATGAGCAGTTCTTC	CSVEGLALNEQFF	TRBD2	TRBV29-1	-	TRBJ2-1
TGTGCCAGCAGTATCCGGGACGCGACCTACGAGCAGTACTTC	CASSIRDATYEQYF	-	TRBV28	-	TRBJ2-7
TGCGCCAGCAGTCGGGACAGGGTTAGCAATCAGCCCCAGCATTTT	CASSRDRVSNQPQHF	TRBD1	TRBV10-2	few	TRBJ1-5
TGCAGCGTTGAGCTCCCCGGGCGGCCAAACTATGGCTACACCTTC	CSVELPGRPNYGYTF	-	TRBV29-1	-	TRBJ1-2
TGTGCCAGCAGCCAAGATCTACAGGCCTTCAACTACGAGCAGTACTTC	CASSQDLQAFNYEQYF	-	TRBV4-2	-	TRBJ2-7
TGTGCCACTACTTGGGGACGGACGAACACTGAAGCTTTCTTT	CATTWGRTNTEAFF	-	TRBV19	few	TRBJ1-1
TGTGCCAGCAGCTTAGACAGGGGAAGAAACACCATATATTTT	CASSLDRGRNTIYF	TRBD1	TRBV7-9	-	TRBJ1-3
TGTGCCAGCAGCCTTGGGGTTTACGAGCAGTACTTC	CASSLGVYEQYF	-	TRBV28	few	TRBJ2-7
TGTGCCCGAAAGGGAGCTCGACGCTACACCTTC	CARKGARRYTF	-	TRBV9	-	TRBJ1-2
TGTGCCAGCAGCAGACAAGAGACCCAGTACTTC	CASSRQETQYF	-	TRBV5-4	-	TRBJ2-5
TGTGCCAGCAGTTTTGCCCTTGGAGGGCCCTCAAACAATGAGCAGTTCTTC	CASSFALGGPSNNEQFF	-	TRBV27	-	TRBJ2-1
TGTGCCAGCAGTGACGGCGATCAGCCCCAGCATTTT	CASSDGDQPQHF	-	TRBV25-1	-	TRBJ1-5
TGTGCCAGCAGTTTAAGGGACAGGGTGGCTGGCTACACCTTC	CASSLRDRVAGYTF	TRBD1	TRBV27	-	TRBJ1-2
TGTGCCAGCAGCTTGGATTCCGGGGGAATAGCGGGAATCGGGGAGCTGTTTTTT	CASSLDSGGIAGIGELFF	TRBD2	TRBV5-5	-	TRBJ2-2
TGCGCCAGCAGCCAAGATCATGGCTACGAGCAGTACTTC	CASSQDHGYEQYF	-	TRBV4-1	-	TRBJ2-7
TGTGCCAGCAGCCCGGGGACCGGGGGTGGAAACATTCAGTACTTC	CASSPGTGGGNIQYF	-	TRBV7-2	few	TRBJ2-4
TGCGGACTTAAGGTTGAAAAACTGTTTTTT	CGLKVEKLFF	-	TRBV20-1	few	TRBJ1-4
TGCGCCAGCAGTCAATTAAGGTATCAGCCCCAGCATTTT	CASSQLRYQPQHF	-	TRBV23-1	few	TRBJ1-5